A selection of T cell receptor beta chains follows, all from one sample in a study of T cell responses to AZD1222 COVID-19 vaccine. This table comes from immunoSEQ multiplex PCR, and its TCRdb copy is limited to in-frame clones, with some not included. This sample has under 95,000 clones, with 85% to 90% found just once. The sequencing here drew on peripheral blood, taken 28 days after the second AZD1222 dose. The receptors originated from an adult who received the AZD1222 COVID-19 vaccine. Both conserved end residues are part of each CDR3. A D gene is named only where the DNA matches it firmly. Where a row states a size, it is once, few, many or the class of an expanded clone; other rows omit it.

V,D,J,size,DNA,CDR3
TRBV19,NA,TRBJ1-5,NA,TGTGCCAGTAGTATTACTACAGGGACCCATCAGCCCCAGCATTTT,CASSITTGTHQPQHF
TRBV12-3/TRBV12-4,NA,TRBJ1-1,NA,TGTGCCAGCAGTTACAGTAACACTGAAGCTTTCTTT,CASSYSNTEAFF
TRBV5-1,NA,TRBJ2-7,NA,TGCGCCAGCAGTTCTCCAGGGTCCTCCTACGAGCAGTACTTC,CASSSPGSSYEQYF
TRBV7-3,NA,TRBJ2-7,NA,TGTGCCAGCAGCCCCAATCCAGGGGCCTACGAGCAGTACTTC,CASSPNPGAYEQYF
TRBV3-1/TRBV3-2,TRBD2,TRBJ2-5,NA,TGTGCCAGCAGCCAGACTAGCGGGGCCCGAGAGACCCAGTACTTC,CASSQTSGARETQYF
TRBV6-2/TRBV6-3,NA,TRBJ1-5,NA,TGTGCCAGCAGTTCCCGCAGGCTTCAGCCCCAGCATTTT,CASSSRRLQPQHF
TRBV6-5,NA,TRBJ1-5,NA,TGTGCCAGCAGTTACTCAACCGGGCAGCCCCAGCATTTT,CASSYSTGQPQHF
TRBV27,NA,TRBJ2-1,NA,TGTGCCACCCGGTTTGGTGGGGGCAATGAGCAGTTCTTC,CATRFGGGNEQFF
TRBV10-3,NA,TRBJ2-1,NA,TGTGCCATCAGGGACGGGACTTCCAATGAGCAGTTCTTC,CAIRDGTSNEQFF
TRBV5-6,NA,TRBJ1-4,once,TGTGCCAGCAGAGAACAGGGCCTTGCAACTAATGAAAAACTGTTTTTT,CASREQGLATNEKLFF
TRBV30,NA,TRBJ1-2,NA,TGTGCCTGGAGTGGCAGGGCCCGCGGCTACACCTTC,CAWSGRARGYTF
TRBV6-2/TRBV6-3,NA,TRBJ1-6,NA,TGTGCCAGCAGTTACTCGGAGACAGTTTCTTCACCCCTCCACTTT,CASSYSETVSSPLHF
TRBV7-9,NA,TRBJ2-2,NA,TGTGCCAGCAGCTTAAGGGCGACGAACACCGGGGAGCTGTTTTTT,CASSLRATNTGELFF
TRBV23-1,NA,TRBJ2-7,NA,TGCGCCAGCAGTCACCCAGGAGGAGACGAGCAGTACTTC,CASSHPGGDEQYF
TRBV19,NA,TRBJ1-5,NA,TGTGCCAGTCTTCTGAGAGACAATAGCAATCAGCCCCAGCATTTT,CASLLRDNSNQPQHF
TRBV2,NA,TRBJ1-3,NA,TGTGCCAGCAGTGAAGCCGGCGGAAACACCATATATTTT,CASSEAGGNTIYF
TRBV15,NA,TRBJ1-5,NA,TGTGCCACCAGCAGAGTCGCGGGATTGAGTCAGCCCCAGCATTTT,CATSRVAGLSQPQHF
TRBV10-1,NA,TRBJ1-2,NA,TGCGCCAGCTTTAGTCCGGGAGCAACAAATGGCTACACCTTC,CASFSPGATNGYTF
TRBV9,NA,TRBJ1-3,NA,TGTGCCAGCAGCGTCCGTCGGGATGCGAACACCATATATTTT,CASSVRRDANTIYF
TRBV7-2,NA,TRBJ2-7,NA,TGTGCCAGCAGCTTAGCATTTTTCGAGCAGTACTTC,CASSLAFFEQYF
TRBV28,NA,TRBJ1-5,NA,TGTGCCAGCAGTTTATGGGACAGAGACAATCAGCCCCAGCATTTT,CASSLWDRDNQPQHF
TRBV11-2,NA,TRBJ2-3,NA,TGTGCCAGCAGCTTAGAGGCCTGGACAGAGCAGTATTTT,CASSLEAWTEQYF
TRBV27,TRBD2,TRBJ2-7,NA,TGTGCCAGCAGTTTATCCTGGCGGGGGTCCTACGAGCAGTACTTC,CASSLSWRGSYEQYF
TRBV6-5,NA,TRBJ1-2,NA,TGTGCCAGCAGTTACTCAGCCGGGGATCTCTATGGCTACACCTTC,CASSYSAGDLYGYTF
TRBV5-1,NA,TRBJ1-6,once,TGCGCCAGCAGCTTGAGGGCCGTTAATTCACCCCTCCACTTT,CASSLRAVNSPLHF
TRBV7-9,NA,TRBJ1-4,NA,TGTGCCAGCAGTAGGGTTGAAAAACTGTTTTTT,CASSRVEKLFF
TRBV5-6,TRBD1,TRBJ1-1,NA,TGTGCCAGCAGCTGGGACAGGGGGCTGAACACTGAAGCTTTCTTT,CASSWDRGLNTEAFF
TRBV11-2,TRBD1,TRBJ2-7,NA,TGTGCCAGCAGCTTAGAGGCAGGGGGCCACGAGCAGTACTTC,CASSLEAGGHEQYF
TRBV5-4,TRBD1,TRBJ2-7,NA,TGTGCCAGCAGCTTGGCCTGGGACAGTGAACAATATAGCTCCTACGAGCAGTACTTC,CASSLAWDSEQYSSYEQYF
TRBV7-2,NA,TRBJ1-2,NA,TGTGCCAGCAGCTCCGATAGGAAATCCAACTATGGCTACACCTTC,CASSSDRKSNYGYTF
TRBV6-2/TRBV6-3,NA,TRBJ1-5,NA,TGTGCCAGCAGCCGGGACACTCGGGGCCAGCCCCAGCATTTT,CASSRDTRGQPQHF
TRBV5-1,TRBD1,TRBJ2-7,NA,TGCGCCAGCAGCTTCCCCACAGGGGGCCGGACAGAGCAGTACTTC,CASSFPTGGRTEQYF
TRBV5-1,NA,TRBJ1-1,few,TGCGCCAGCTCCTACTCCGGTGGACAGAACACTGAAGCTTTCTTT,CASSYSGGQNTEAFF
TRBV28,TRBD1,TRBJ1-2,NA,TGTGCCAGTGACAGGGGAGGCTATGGCTACACCTTC,CASDRGGYGYTF
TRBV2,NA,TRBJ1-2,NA,TGTGCCAGCAGCAAAAATCGAGCTAACTATGGCTACACCTTC,CASSKNRANYGYTF
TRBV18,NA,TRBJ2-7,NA,TGTGCCAGCTCACCGGGCCCTTTGGGTATCGACTTC,CASSPGPLGIDF
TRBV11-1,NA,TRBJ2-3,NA,TGTGCCAGCAGCTACATGATCACAGATACGCAGTATTTT,CASSYMITDTQYF
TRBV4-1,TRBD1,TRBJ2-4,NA,TGCGCCAGCAGCCAAGGACAGGGAACCAAAAACATTCAGTACTTC,CASSQGQGTKNIQYF
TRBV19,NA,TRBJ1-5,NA,TGTGCCAGTAGTATCAATAGGTTGGGGAATCAGCCCCAGCATTTT,CASSINRLGNQPQHF
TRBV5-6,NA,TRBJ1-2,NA,TGTGCCAGCAGCTTGACCCTCAGGGGTGGCTACACCTTC,CASSLTLRGGYTF
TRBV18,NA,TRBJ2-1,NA,TGTGCCAGCTCACCCCCGAACGGGGAGTCCTACAATGAGCAGTTCTTC,CASSPPNGESYNEQFF
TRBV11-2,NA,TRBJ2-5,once,TGTGCCAGCAGCTTAGTGAGGGAGACCCAGTACTTC,CASSLVRETQYF
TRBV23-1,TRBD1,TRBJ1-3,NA,TGCGCCAGCAGTCAATCGAGGGGACAGGTCCGATTCTCTGGAAACACCATATATTTT,CASSQSRGQVRFSGNTIYF
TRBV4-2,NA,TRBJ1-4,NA,TGTGCCAGCAGCCAAAGACTGAGAAATGAAAAACTGTTTTTT,CASSQRLRNEKLFF
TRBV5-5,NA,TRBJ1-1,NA,TGTGCCAGCAGCTTGGCCGAGGGCCGGGGCACTGAAGCTTTCTTT,CASSLAEGRGTEAFF
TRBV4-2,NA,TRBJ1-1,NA,TGTGCCAGCAGTACAGGGTCCACTGAAGCTTTCTTT,CASSTGSTEAFF
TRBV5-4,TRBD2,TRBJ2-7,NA,TGTGCCAGCAGCTTGACGACTAGCGGGGGTGACGAGCAGTACTTC,CASSLTTSGGDEQYF
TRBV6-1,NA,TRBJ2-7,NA,TGTGCCAGCAGTGAACCCAAGGATGAGCAGTACTTC,CASSEPKDEQYF
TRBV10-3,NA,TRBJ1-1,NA,TGTGCCATCAGGTCTGCAGGCCAGAACACTGAAGCTTTCTTT,CAIRSAGQNTEAFF
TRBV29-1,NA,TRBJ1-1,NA,TGCAGCGCGAGGGGGGGCGAGGGCACTGAAGCTTTCTTT,CSARGGEGTEAFF
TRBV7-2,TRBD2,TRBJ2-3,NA,TGTGCCAGCAGATTTAACCCGGGACTAGCGTCAGATACGCAGTATTTT,CASRFNPGLASDTQYF
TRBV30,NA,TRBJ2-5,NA,TGTGCCTGGAGTGTAGAAGGAGAGACCCAGTACTTC,CAWSVEGETQYF
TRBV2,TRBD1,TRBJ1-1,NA,TGTGCCAGCACCACAGGGGGCGCGAACACTGAAGCTTTCTTT,CASTTGGANTEAFF
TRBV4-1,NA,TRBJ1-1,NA,TGCGCCAGCAGCCAAGATCTTAGGGCGAGTACTGAAGCTTTCTTT,CASSQDLRASTEAFF
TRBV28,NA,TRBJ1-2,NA,TGTGCCAGCGAACGAGGGTCGGCCTATGGCTACACCTTC,CASERGSAYGYTF
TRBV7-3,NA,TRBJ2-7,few,TGTGCCAGCAGCTTATATCTCGGCAGGGGAGTTGAGCAGTACTTC,CASSLYLGRGVEQYF